This T cell receptor (beta chain) was identified in a study of blood T cell repertoires in COVID-19. Overall study: Sources were T cells, B-cell-depleted T cells, or PBMCs; the material itself was cDNA or gDNA.

Authors' methods: Reference gene primer amplification in the assay estimated nucleated cell counts. Method: immunoSEQ multiplex PCR; TCRdb's copy keeps in-frame clones and lacks some. V and J calls and clone size follow that table, whereas D and trimming were derived from the DNA. The top ten hold more than 4% of the sample, which has roughly 110,000 clones, 80% seen once. The CDR3 contains 14 residues. V was clipped by 5 bases and J by 2 bases; unmatched bases: 3. Germline CDR1 is MNHEY and CDR2 is SVGAGI. A note on this clone: At the DNA level, this CDR3 is encoded by other sequences in the same sample as well.

The clonotype originates from a man in his 70s with acute or convalescent COVID-19. This chain connects TRBV6-5 to TRBJ2-7; the match to TRBD2 covers 10 bases. The sample comprised peripheral blood. The CDR3 DNA follows: TGTGCCAGCAGTCGGACTAGCGGAACCTACGAGCAGTACTTC. Encoded protein: CASSRTSGTYEQYF.